Judged by abundance, the clone carrying this TCR beta chain is medium-sized. Its specificity is unknown. The sample is drawn from a study of metastatic and nonmetastatic thyroid tumors. About the study: A comparison of repertoires was made across blood and tumor or nodule tissue from malignant and benign thyroid patients.

The CDR3 is 13 amino acids. The V and J ends lost 8 bases and 3 bases respectively, with 12 bases between them. Findings and caveats of the study: Reportedly, malignant thyroid tumors had significantly higher TCR beta diversity than benign nodules, in blood and tumor.

Each patient came to thyroid surgery without any prior treatment (of any kind). TCRdb redid the clone calls on the PCR reads using MiXCR. The sample has 20,000 or so clones; more than 30% are singletons. The origin of this receptor is a male donor with papillary thyroid cancer or a benign thyroid nodule (not recorded which). Some clones in this sample may be carry-over from other donors' samples. Sequencing was performed on blood. V usage is TRBV12-3 or TRBV12-4 and J usage is TRBJ2-3; D gene uncertain. The CDR3 sequence: CASQYHGTDTQYF. Written as DNA, the CDR3 is TGTGCCAGCCAGTACCATGGTACAGATACGCAGTATTTT.